The 28 T cell receptor beta chains below come from one sample, sequenced in a study of shared clonotypes between healthy human individuals. Clones were sequenced by immunoSEQ multiplex PCR, and TCRdb holds only the in-frame ones, with some missing. The table lists about 450,000 clones, about four fifths of them singletons. Material: PBMCs. The receptors stem from a woman aged 40-49 years in good health. Some clones in this sample may be carry-over from other donors' samples.

The rearrangement uses TRBV29-1 and TRBJ2-7; D is perhaps TRBD1 (5 bases). V lost 0 bases and J lost 5, with 11 bases in between. This CDR3 comprises 13 residues. Looked up from germline, CDR1 is SQVTM and CDR2 is ANQGSEA. DNA for the CDR3: TGCAGCGTTGAAGACAGGGCCAGGGACGAGCAGTACTTC. It specifies CSVEDRARDEQYF.

This clone showed up just a few times. The chain carries TRBV7-9 and TRBJ1-1; D gene unclear. Trimming shortened V by 5 bases and J by 7 bases, and 2 bases separated the two germline ends. This CDR3 has 9 residues. The germline gives CDR1 SEHNR, CDR2 FQNEAQ (reference sequence). Written as DNA, the CDR3 is TGTGCCAGCAGCGTTGAAGCTTTCTTT. This encodes CASSVEAFF.

V is TRBV7-9 and J is TRBJ2-1; 11 positions match TRBD2. This CDR3 is 16 amino acids long. V gave up 5 bases and J gave up 2 bases; unmatched junction bases: 5. Germline CDR1 is SEHNR and CDR2 is FQNEAQ (reference sequence). CDR3 loop: CASSPGLAVTYNEQFF. The CDR3 nucleotides are TGTGCCAGCAGCCCGGGACTAGCGGTAACCTACAATGAGCAGTTCTTC. Looking up the rest from reference TRBV7-9 and TRBJ2-1 gives the full variable domain: DTGVSQNPRHKITKRGQNVTFRCDPISEHNRLYWYRQTLGQGPEFLTYFQNEAQLEKSRLLSDRFSAERPKGSFSTLEIQRTEQGDSAMYLCASSPGLAVTYNEQFFGPGTRLTVL.

The chain employs TRBV28 and TRBJ2-1; 8 bases fit TRBD2. Germline-derived CDR1 and CDR2 are MDHEN and SYDVKM. V trimming: 2 bases; J trimming: 8 bases; junction bases outside the gene matches: 11. The CDR3 runs to 16 residues. The CDR3 region is CASSLNSGGPRDEQFF. CDR3 DNA: TGTGCCAGCAGTTTAAATTCGGGAGGGCCAAGGGATGAGCAGTTCTTC.

The V and J genes are TRBV9 and TRBJ2-3; 9 positions match TRBD2. Looked up from germline, CDR1 is SGDLS and CDR2 is YYNGEE. J lost 0 bases, V lost 0 bases, and 5 bases had no gene match. This CDR3 contains 17 residues. The CDR3 loop reads CASSVALTSGSTDTQYF. For the CDR3, the DNA is TGTGCCAGCAGCGTAGCTCTTACTAGCGGGAGCACAGATACGCAGTATTTT.

The chain carries TRBV5-4 and TRBJ1-4; D is possibly TRBD1 (5 bases). CDR1 SGHNT and CDR2 YYREEE come from the germline V gene (reference sequence). This CDR3 comprises 14 residues. Trimming took off 0 bases at V and 8 bases at J, with 11 bases between the two ends. The CDR3 DNA reads TGTGCCAGCAGCTTGGTCGGGGCGAGGGAAAAACTGTTTTTT. Amino acids: CASSLVGAREKLFF.

The chain employs TRBV6-6 and TRBJ2-1, with D perhaps matching TRBD1 (6 bases). Germline values: CDR1 MNHNY, CDR2 SVGAGI (reference sequence). The CDR3 has 14 amino acids. V gave up 7 bases and J gave up 7 bases, with 17 bases separating them. CDR3 region: CASTKGDVANEQFF. In DNA form, the CDR3 reads TGTGCCAGCACAAAGGGGGACGTCGCAAATGAGCAGTTCTTC.

This clone has only one observation. This chain uses TRBV28 with TRBJ2-7; 7 nucleotides align to TRBD2. Trimming took 5 bases from V and 6 from J; bases not matched to a gene: 13. Germline V gene lookup returns CDR1 MDHEN and CDR2 SYDVKM. The CDR3 has 15 amino acids. CDR3 DNA: TGTGCCAGCAGTCGTATCGGACTAGTTGGTTTCGAGCAGTACTTC. Its protein product is CASSRIGLVGFEQYF.

DNA of the CDR3: TGTGCCAGCTCACCAAGGGAGACAGGGATGAACACTGAAGCTTTCTTT. Its protein is CASSPRETGMNTEAFF. This chain connects TRBV18 to TRBJ1-1; 7 nucleotides align to TRBD1. Germline values: CDR1 KGHSH, CDR2 LQKENI. The length of the CDR3 is 16 residues. The junction had 6 bases not matched to a gene; V was cut back by 2 bases and J by 0 bases.

The chain employs TRBV30 and TRBJ2-7; 7 bases map to TRBD1. This CDR3 has 11 residues. The germline CDR1 and CDR2 sequences are GTSNPN and SVGIG (reference sequence). After removal of 6 bases from V and 2 bases from J, the junction contained 1 base not matched to a gene. The CDR3 DNA is TGTGCCTGTACAGGGGCCTACGAGCAGTACTTC. This sequence encodes CACTGAYEQYF. Full variable domain (rest looked up from reference TRBV30 and TRBJ2-7): SQTIHQWPATLVQPVGSPLSLECTVEGTSNPNLYWYRQAAGRGLQLLFYSVGIGQISSEVPQNLSASRPQDRQFILSSKKLLLSDSGFYLCACTGAYEQYFGPGTRLTVT.

This CDR3 reads CASSLGAGGVWETQYF. The CDR3 DNA reads as TGTGCCAGCAGCCTGGGGGCGGGAGGGGTTTGGGAGACCCAGTACTTC. The chain links TRBV11-2 to TRBJ2-5; 9 bases line up with TRBD2. Germline assignment: CDR1 SGHAT and CDR2 FQNNGV. V lost 5 bases to trimming and J lost 5 bases; unmatched junction nucleotides: 12. The CDR3 has 16 residues.

The chain joins TRBV27 to TRBJ2-6, with a tentative D call TRBD1 (6 bases). Trimming pared 2 bases from V and 0 bases from J, leaving 14 bases between. Germline V gene sequence: CDR1 MNHEY, CDR2 SMNVEV (reference sequence). CDR3 length: 18 residues. In DNA, the CDR3 is TGTGCCAGCAGTTTAAGGCCGGGACACCCCTCTGGGGCCAACGTCCTGACTTTC. Protein sequence: CASSLRPGHPSGANVLTF.

The J gene is TRBJ2-7, the V gene TRBV6-1, with D perhaps matching TRBD2 (5 bases). Germline V gene data show CDR1 as MNHNS and CDR2 as SASEGT. The V end lost 8 bases, the J end lost 0 bases, and 8 bases lay between the germline ends. The CDR3 loop spans 12 amino acids. The CDR3 loop reads CASGSSSYEQYF. As DNA, the CDR3 is TGTGCCAGCGGGAGTAGCTCCTACGAGCAGTACTTC.

The chain joins TRBV7-2 to TRBJ2-5; tentative D call: TRBD2 (7 bases). The CDR3 sequence is 13 residues long. Germline V gives CDR1 SGHTA, CDR2 FQGNSA. V lost 5 bases to trimming and J lost 6 bases, with 13 bases between them. CDR3 sequence: CASSPRGAQTQYF. CDR3 in DNA: TGTGCCAGCAGCCCCCGGGGGGCCCAGACCCAGTACTTC.

The chain employs TRBV11-1 and TRBJ2-7; the D is unclear. There are 10 residues in the CDR3. Germline assignment: CDR1 SGHAT and CDR2 FQDESV (reference sequence). V was shortened by 5 bases and J by 5 bases, with 4 bases between the two germline ends. The CDR3 sequence: CASSGHEQYF. CDR3 in DNA: TGTGCCAGCAGCGGCCACGAGCAGTACTTC.

The CDR3 spells CASRSGTSGRDSEQFF. The CDR3 DNA is TGTGCCAGCAGATCCGGGACTAGCGGGAGAGATAGTGAGCAGTTCTTC. The V call is TRBV2, the J call TRBJ2-1; 14 nucleotides line up with TRBD2. V dropped 6 bases and J dropped 9; count of bases not matched to a gene: 10. This CDR3 region has 16 residues. CDR1 SNHLY and CDR2 FYNNEI come from the germline V gene.

The V call is TRBV5-1, the J call TRBJ2-5; D unresolved. This CDR3 comprises 13 residues. From germline, CDR1 is SGHRS and CDR2 YFSETQ. V was clipped by 5 bases and J by 1 base, with 9 bases between them. CDR3 in DNA: TGCGCCAGCAGATGGTCCGGCCAAGAGACCCAGTACTTC. Residues: CASRWSGQETQYF.

V is TRBV15 and J is TRBJ2-7; D is ambiguous. The germline V gene has CDR1 LNHNV and CDR2 YYDKDF (reference sequence). V lost 2 bases and J 6 bases, leaving 14 bases between the germline ends. The CDR3 runs 14 residues. The CDR3 loop is CATSRRDGRLEQYF. The CDR3 DNA sequence: TGTGCCACCAGCAGACGCGATGGACGCCTCGAGCAGTACTTC.

J is TRBJ2-7 and V is TRBV6-1; 7 bases line up with TRBD1. Germline loops: CDR1 MNHNS, CDR2 SASEGT. Trimming at V came to 2 bases and at J to 0 bases, leaving 1 base not matched to a gene. This CDR3 contains 14 residues. DNA of the CDR3: TGTGCCAGCAGTGAAAACAGGGGCTCCTACGAGCAGTACTTC. It specifies CASSENRGSYEQYF.

The chain recombines TRBV28 with TRBJ2-5; 11 positions match TRBD2. V trimming: 5 bases; J trimming: 5 bases; junction bases outside the gene matches: 10. The CDR3 contains 16 residues. Germline CDR1 is MDHEN and CDR2 is SYDVKM. CDR3 coding DNA: TGTGCCAGCAGTACCCCCTTAGCGGGAGGGGGGGAGACCCAGTACTTC. Its translation is CASSTPLAGGGETQYF.

The chain carries TRBV7-9 and TRBJ2-5, with 7 positions matching TRBD1. The CDR3 has 15 residues. In germline, CDR1 is SEHNR, CDR2 FQNEAQ (reference sequence). V trimming: 5 bases; J trimming: 2 bases; junction bases outside the gene matches: 8. CDR3 loop: CASSPQGGEQETQYF. For the CDR3, the DNA is TGTGCCAGCAGCCCCCAAGGGGGCGAGCAAGAGACCCAGTACTTC.

The chain is built from TRBV9 and TRBJ2-1, with a possible D match to TRBD2 (6 bases). The CDR3 runs to 15 residues. Germline V gives CDR1 SGDLS, CDR2 YYNGEE. V was clipped by 5 bases and J by 7 bases, with 19 bases between them. The CDR3 nucleotides are TGTGCCAGCAGTCGGGCTAGCGACGGACTGAATGAGCAGTTCTTC. This gives the protein CASSRASDGLNEQFF.

The rearrangement uses TRBV12-1 and TRBJ2-7. TRBV12-1 has pseudogene status. This CDR3 has 12 amino acids. The CDR3 bases are TGTGCCAGCAGGACGGAACCCTACGAGCAGTACTTC. It encodes CASRTEPYEQYF.

This clone was seen once. V is TRBV5-1 and J is TRBJ2-2, with 10 nucleotides matching TRBD2. From germline, CDR1 is SGHRS and CDR2 YFSETQ. The CDR3 is made up of 18 amino acids. Losses at the gene ends were 2 bases for V and 3 bases for J; bases not matched to a gene: 10. The CDR3 spells CASSFGSLSGRYTGELFF. The CDR3 nucleotides read TGCGCCAGCAGCTTCGGGTCGCTTAGCGGGAGGTACACCGGGGAGCTGTTTTTT.

V and J are TRBV5-6 and TRBJ2-7, with 7 nucleotides matching TRBD1. In germline, CDR1 is SGHDT, CDR2 YYEEEE. CDR3 length: 15 amino acids. The V segment lost 4 bases and the J segment 7 bases; nucleotides outside the gene matches: 14. CDR3 residues: CASSPLGQTLREQYF. CDR3 DNA sequence: TGTGCCAGCAGCCCCCTGGGACAGACCCTCCGGGAGCAGTACTTC.

There are many counts of this clone. This chain joins TRBV6-4 and TRBJ2-6; D is perhaps TRBD1 (5 bases). The V end lost 2 bases, the J end lost 4 bases, and 6 bases lay between the germline ends. Germline V gives CDR1 MRHNA, CDR2 SNTAGT. The CDR3 is 14 residues long. The CDR3 loop reads CASSDRGGANVLTF. The CDR3 DNA reads TGTGCCAGCAGTGACAGGGGAGGGGCCAACGTCCTGACTTTC.

This chain links TRBV21-1 with TRBJ2-3; no DNA check was done on the table's D call, TRBD1. TRBV21-1 has pseudogene status. The CDR3 contains 15 residues. The CDR3 loop reads CASSSNRQNTDTQYF. The CDR3 DNA is TGTGCCAGCAGCTCCAACAGACAGAACACAGATACGCAGTATTTT.

This clone was picked up a small number of times. CDR3 in amino acids: CASSVAGDPYNEQFF. The DNA of the CDR3 is TGTGCCAGCAGCGTAGCGGGAGACCCCTACAATGAGCAGTTCTTC. The chain links TRBV9 to TRBJ2-1; possibly TRBD2 for D (6 bases). Germline V gene sequence: CDR1 SGDLS, CDR2 YYNGEE. V dropped 0 bases and J dropped 2 bases, with 9 bases sitting between them. The CDR3 is 15 residues long.